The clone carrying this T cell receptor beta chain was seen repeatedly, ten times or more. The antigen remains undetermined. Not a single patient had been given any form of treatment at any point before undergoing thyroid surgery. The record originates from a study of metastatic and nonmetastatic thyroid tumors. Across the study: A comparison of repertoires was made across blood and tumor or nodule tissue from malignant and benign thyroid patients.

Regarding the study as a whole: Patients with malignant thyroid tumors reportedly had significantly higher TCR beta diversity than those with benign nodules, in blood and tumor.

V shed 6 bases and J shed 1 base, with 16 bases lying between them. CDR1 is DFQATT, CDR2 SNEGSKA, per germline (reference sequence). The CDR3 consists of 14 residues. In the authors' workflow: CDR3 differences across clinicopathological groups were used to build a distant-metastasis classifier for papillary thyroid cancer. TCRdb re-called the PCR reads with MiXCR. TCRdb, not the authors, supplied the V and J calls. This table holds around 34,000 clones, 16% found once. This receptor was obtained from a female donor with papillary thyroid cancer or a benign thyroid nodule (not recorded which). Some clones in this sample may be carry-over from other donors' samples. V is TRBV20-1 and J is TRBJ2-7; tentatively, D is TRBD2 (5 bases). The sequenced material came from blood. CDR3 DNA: TGCAGTGCGCGTGGACGGGAACCTTCCTACGAGCAGTACTTC. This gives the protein CSARGREPSYEQYF.